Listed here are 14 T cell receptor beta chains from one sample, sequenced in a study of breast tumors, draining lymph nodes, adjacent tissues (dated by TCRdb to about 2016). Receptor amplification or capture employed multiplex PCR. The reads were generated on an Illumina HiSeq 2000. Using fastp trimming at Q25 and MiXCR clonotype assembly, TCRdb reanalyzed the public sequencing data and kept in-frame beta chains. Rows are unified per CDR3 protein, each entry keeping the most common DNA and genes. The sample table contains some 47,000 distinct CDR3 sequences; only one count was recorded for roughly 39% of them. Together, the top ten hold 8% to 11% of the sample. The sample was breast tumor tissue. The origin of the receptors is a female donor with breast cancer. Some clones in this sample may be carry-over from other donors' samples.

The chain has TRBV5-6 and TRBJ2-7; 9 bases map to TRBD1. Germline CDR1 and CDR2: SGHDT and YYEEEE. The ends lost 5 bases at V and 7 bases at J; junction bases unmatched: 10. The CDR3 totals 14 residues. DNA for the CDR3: TGTGCCAGCAGGCCCGGGACAGGGTCCGTTGAGCAGTACTTC. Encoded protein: CASRPGTGSVEQYF.

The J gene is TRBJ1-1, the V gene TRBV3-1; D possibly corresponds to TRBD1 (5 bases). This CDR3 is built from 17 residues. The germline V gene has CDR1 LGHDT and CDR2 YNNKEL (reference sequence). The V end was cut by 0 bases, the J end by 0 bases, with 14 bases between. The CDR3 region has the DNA TGTGCCAGCAGCCAAGACCTGGGTCAGGGTATGAACACTGAAGCTTTCTTT. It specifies CASSQDLGQGMNTEAFF.

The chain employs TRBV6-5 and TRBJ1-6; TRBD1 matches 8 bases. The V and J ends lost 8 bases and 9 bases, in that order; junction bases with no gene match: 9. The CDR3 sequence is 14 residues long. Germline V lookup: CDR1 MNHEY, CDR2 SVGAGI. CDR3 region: CASSRTGIGSPLHF. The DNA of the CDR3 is TGTGCCAGCTCTCGGACAGGGATTGGTTCACCCCTCCACTTT.

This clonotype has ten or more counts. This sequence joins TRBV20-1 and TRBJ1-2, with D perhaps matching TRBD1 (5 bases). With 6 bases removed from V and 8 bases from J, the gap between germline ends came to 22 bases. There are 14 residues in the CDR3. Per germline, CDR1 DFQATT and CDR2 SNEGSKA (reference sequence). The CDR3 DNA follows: TGCAGTGCCCAGAATCCCGCAGGGAAAAAAGGCTACACCTTC. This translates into CSAQNPAGKKGYTF.

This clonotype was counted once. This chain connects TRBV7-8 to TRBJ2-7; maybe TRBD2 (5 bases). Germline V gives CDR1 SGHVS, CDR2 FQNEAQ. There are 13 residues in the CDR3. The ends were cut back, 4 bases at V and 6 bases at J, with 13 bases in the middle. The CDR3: CASSYSVVGEQYF. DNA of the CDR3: TGTGCCAGCAGCTATAGCGTAGTAGGCGAGCAGTACTTC.

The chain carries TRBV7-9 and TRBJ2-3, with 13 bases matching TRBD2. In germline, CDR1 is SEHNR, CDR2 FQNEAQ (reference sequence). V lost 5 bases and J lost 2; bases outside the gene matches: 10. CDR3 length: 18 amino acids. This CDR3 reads CASSASGLAGSNTDTQYF. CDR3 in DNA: TGTGCCAGCAGCGCGTCGGGACTAGCGGGAAGTAACACAGATACGCAGTATTTT.

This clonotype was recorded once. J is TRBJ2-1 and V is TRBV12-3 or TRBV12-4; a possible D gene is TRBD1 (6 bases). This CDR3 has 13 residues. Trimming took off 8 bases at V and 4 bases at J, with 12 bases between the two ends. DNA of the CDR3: TGTGCCAGCGTAGAGGACAGATACAATGAGCAGTTCTTC. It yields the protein CASVEDRYNEQFF.

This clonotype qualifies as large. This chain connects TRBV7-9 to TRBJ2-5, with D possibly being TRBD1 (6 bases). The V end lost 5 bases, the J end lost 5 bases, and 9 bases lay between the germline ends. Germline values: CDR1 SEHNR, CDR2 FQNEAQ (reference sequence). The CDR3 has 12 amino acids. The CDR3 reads CASSPRGETQYF. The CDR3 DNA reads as TGTGCCAGCAGCCCGAGGGGGGAGACCCAGTACTTC. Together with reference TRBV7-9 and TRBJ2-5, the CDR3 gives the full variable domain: DTGVSQNPRHKITKRGQNVTFRCDPISEHNRLYWYRQTLGQGPEFLTYFQNEAQLEKSRLLSDRFSAERPKGSFSTLEIQRTEQGDSAMYLCASSPRGETQYFGPGTRLLVL.

CDR3 amino acids: CSARDLGLYNEQFF. The CDR3 region has the DNA TGCAGTGCTAGAGATCTAGGCCTGTACAATGAGCAGTTCTTC. The chain joins TRBV20-1 to TRBJ2-1; no clear D gene. The CDR3 sequence is 14 residues long. CDR1 DFQATT and CDR2 SNEGSKA come from the germline V gene (reference sequence). The germline V and J ends were trimmed by 0 bases and 4 bases, with 10 bases remaining between them.

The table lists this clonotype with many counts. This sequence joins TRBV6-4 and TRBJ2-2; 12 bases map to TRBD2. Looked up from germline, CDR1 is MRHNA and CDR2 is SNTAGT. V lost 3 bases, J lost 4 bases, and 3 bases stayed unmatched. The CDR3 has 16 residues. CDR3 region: CASSEASGRATGELFF. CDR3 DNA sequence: TGTGCCAGCAGTGAAGCTAGCGGGAGGGCCACCGGGGAGCTGTTTTTT.

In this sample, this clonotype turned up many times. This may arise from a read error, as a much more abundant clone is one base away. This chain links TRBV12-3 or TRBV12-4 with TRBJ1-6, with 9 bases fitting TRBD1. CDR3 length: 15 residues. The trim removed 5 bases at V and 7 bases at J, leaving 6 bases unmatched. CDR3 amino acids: CASSDTGTGNSPLHF. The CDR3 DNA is TGTGCCAGCAGTGACACCGGGACAGGGAATTCACCCCTCCACTTT.

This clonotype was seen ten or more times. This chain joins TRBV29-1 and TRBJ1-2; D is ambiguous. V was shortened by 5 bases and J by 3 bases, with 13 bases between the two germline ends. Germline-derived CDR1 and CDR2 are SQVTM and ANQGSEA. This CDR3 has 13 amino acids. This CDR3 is CSVTSGSDYGYTF. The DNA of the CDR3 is TGCAGCGTTACCTCGGGGTCGGACTATGGCTACACCTTC.

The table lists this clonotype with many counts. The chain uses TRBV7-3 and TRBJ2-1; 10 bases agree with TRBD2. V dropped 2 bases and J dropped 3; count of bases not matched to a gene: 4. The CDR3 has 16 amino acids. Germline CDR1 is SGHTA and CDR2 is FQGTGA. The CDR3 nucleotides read TGTGCCAGCAGCTTATATCGGACTAGCGGCTACAATGAGCAGTTCTTC. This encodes CASSLYRTSGYNEQFF. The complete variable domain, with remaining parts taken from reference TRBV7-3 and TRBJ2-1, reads GAGVSQTPSNKVTEKGKYVELRCDPISGHTALYWYRQSLGQGPEFLIYFQGTGAADDSGLPNDRFFAVRPEGSVSTLKIQRTERGDSAVYLCASSLYRTSGYNEQFFGPGTRLTVL.

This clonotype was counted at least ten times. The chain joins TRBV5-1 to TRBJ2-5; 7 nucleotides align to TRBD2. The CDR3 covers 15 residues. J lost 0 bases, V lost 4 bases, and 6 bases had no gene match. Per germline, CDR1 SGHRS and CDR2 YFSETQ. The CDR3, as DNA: TGCGCCAGCAGCCTAGCGGAAGGGTACCAAGAGACCCAGTACTTC. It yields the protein CASSLAEGYQETQYF.